This TCR beta chain was sequenced for a study of lymphopenia after photon versus proton radiotherapy. Whole-study results and caveats: Under photons, naive T cells and diversity fell while effector/memory populations rose.

With respect to this clone: Its antigen is not identified.

From germline, CDR1 is SGHAT and CDR2 FQNNGV. The V and J ends lost 5 bases and 0 bases, in that order; junction bases with no gene match: 4. The CDR3 extends over 15 amino acids. Here immunoSEQ multiplex PCR was the method, and the copy in TCRdb shows in-frame clones only, minus some. Here the sample spans more than 50,000 clones, about 83% being singletons. This receptor was obtained from a man aged 50-60 years with gastric cancer. Material: peripheral blood, obtained from a patient treated with photon-based radiotherapy. The rearrangement uses TRBV11-2 and TRBJ1-1; 9 bases match TRBD1. The CDR3 sequence: CASSPDRGMNTEAFF. The CDR3 DNA follows: TGTGCCAGCAGCCCAGACAGGGGGATGAACACTGAAGCTTTCTTT.